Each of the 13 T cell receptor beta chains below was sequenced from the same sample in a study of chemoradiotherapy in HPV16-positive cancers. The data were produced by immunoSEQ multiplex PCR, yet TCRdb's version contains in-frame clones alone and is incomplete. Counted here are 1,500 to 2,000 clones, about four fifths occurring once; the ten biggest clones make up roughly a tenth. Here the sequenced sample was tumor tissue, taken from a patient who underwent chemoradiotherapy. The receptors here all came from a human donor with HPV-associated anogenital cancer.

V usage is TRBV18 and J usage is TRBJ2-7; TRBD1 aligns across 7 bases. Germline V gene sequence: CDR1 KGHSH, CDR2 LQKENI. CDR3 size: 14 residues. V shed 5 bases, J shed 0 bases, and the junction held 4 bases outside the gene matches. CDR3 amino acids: CASSAGTDSYEQYF. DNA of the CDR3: TGTGCCAGCTCAGCCGGGACAGACTCCTACGAGCAGTACTTC.

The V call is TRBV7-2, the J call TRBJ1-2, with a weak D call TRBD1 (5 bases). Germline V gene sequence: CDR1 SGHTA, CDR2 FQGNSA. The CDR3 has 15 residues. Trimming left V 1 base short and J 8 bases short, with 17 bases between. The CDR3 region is CASSLDTGRTGGYTF. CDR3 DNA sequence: TGTGCCAGCAGCTTAGATACAGGTCGGACTGGGGGCTACACCTTC. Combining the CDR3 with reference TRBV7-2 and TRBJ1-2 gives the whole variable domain GAGVSQSPSNKVTEKGKDVELRCDPISGHTALYWYRQSLGQGLEFLIYFQGNSAPDKSGLPSDRFSAERTGGSVSTLTIQRTQQEDSAVYLCASSLDTGRTGGYTFGSGTRLTVV.

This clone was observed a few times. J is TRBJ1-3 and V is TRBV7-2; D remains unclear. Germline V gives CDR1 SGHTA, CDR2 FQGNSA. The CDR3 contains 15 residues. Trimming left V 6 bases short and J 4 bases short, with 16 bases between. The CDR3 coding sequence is TGTGCCAGCAGTCAACAGTCGGGTGGGGGAAACACCATATATTTT. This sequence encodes CASSQQSGGGNTIYF. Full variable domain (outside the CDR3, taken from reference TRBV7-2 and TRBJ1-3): GAGVSQSPSNKVTEKGKDVELRCDPISGHTALYWYRQSLGQGLEFLIYFQGNSAPDKSGLPSDRFSAERTGGSVSTLTIQRTQQEDSAVYLCASSQQSGGGNTIYFGEGSWLTVV.

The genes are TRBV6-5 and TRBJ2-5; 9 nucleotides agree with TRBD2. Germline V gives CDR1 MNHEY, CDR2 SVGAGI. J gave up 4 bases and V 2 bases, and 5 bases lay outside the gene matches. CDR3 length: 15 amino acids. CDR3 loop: CASSYGAGGPETQYF. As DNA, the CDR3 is TGTGCCAGCAGTTACGGGGCGGGGGGGCCAGAGACCCAGTACTTC.

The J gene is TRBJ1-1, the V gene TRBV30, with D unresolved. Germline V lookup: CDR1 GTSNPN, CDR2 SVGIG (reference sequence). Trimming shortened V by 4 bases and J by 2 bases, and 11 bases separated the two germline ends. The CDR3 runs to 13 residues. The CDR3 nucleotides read TGTGCCTGGAACCCCCAAGATAACACTGAAGCTTTCTTT. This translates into CAWNPQDNTEAFF.

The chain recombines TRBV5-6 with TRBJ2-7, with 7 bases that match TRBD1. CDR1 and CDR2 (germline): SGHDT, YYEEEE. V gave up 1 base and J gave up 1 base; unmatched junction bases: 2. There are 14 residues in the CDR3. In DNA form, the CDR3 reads TGTGCCAGCAGCTTGATCAGGGGGTCCTACGAGCAGTACTTC. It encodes CASSLIRGSYEQYF.

Written as DNA, the CDR3 is TGTGCCAGCAGCAAGACTAGCGGGGGGGCTTGGGGTGATGAGCAGTTCTTC. This translates into CASSKTSGGAWGDEQFF. This chain connects TRBV5-4 to TRBJ2-1, with 14 bases aligning to TRBD2. CDR1 and CDR2 (germline): SGHNT, YYREEE (reference sequence). The CDR3 has 17 amino acids. V dropped 4 bases and J dropped 8; count of bases not matched to a gene: 11.

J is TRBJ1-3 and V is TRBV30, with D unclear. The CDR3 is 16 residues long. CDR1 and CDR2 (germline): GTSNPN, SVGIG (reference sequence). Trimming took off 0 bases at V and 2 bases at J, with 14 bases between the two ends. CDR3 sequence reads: CAWSVDAGYPGNTIYF. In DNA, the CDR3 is TGTGCCTGGAGTGTCGATGCGGGGTATCCTGGAAACACCATATATTTT.

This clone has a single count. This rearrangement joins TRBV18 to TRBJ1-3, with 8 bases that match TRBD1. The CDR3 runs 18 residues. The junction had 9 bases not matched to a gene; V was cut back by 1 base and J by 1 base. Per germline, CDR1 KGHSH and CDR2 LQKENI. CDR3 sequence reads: CASSPLLPGQDSGNTIYF. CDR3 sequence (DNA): TGTGCCAGCTCACCACTACTCCCGGGACAGGATTCTGGAAACACCATATATTTT.

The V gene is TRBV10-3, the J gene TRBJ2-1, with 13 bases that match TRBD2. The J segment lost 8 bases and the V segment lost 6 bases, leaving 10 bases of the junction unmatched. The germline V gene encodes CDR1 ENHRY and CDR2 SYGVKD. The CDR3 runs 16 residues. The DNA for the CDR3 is TGTGCCATCAGGCCCCCCGGGACTAGCGGGAACCATGAGCAGTTCTTC. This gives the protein CAIRPPGTSGNHEQFF.

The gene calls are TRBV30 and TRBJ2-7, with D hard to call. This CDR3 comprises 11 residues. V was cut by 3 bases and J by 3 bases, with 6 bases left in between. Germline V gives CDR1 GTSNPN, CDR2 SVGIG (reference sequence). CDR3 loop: CAWREDYEQYF. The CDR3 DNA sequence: TGTGCCTGGAGAGAGGACTACGAGCAGTACTTC.

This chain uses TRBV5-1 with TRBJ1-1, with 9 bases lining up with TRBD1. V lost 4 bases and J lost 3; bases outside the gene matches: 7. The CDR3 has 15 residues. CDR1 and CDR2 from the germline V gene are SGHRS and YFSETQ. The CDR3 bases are TGCGCCAGCAGCCCACCCAGGACAGGGGACACTGAAGCTTTCTTT. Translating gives CASSPPRTGDTEAFF.

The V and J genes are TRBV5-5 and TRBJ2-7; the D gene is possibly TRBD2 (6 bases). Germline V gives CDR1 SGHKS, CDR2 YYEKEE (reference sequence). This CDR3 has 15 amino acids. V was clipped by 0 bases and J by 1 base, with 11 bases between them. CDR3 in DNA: TGTGCCAGCAGCTTGGAGCCGGGGAGGTCCTACGAGCAGTACTTC. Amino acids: CASSLEPGRSYEQYF. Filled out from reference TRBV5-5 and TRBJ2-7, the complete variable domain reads DAGVTQSPTHLIKTRGQQVTLRCSPISGHKSVSWYQQVLGQGPQFIFQYYEKEERGRGNFPDRFSARQFPNYSSELNVNALLLGDSALYLCASSLEPGRSYEQYFGPGTRLTVT.